The clone carrying this T cell receptor (beta chain) was seen a few times. Its antigen is unknown. The data derive from a study of blood T cells in healthy people across ages. Study-level points and caveats: What prevented conclusive comparison of naive and antigen-experienced cells was that PBMCs were unsorted.

Through a sample-barcoded 5' primer and a J-beta primer mix, a second PCR was run for roughly 6 to 11 cycles. TCRdb reanalysed the 5' RACE reads using MiXCR and keeps one entry per CDR3 protein. The data show about 1.8 million distinct CDR3 sequences, with roughly 49% seen just once and roughly 2% held by the top ten. The V segment lost 6 bases and the J segment 2 bases; nucleotides outside the gene matches: 5. Germline loops: CDR1 SQVTM, CDR2 ANQGSEA. This CDR3 has 14 residues. This TCR was recovered from a woman between 40 and 50 years old in good health. The sample taken for sequencing was blood. The V gene is TRBV29-1, the J gene TRBJ1-5; TRBD1 matches at 9 bases. CDR3 sequence reads: CSVGQGSGNQPQHF. CDR3 coding DNA: TGCAGCGTGGGACAGGGCTCCGGCAATCAGCCCCAGCATTTT.